Presented here are 13 T cell receptor beta chains from one specimen sequenced in a study of blood T cell repertoires in COVID-19. Method: immunoSEQ multiplex PCR; TCRdb's copy keeps in-frame clones and lacks some. The sample shows 65,000 to 100,000 clones, 80% to 90% of them seen only once. Sequenced: peripheral blood. Receptors were obtained from a woman of 80 years or more with acute or convalescent COVID-19.

The chain combines TRBV19 with TRBJ2-7; 9 bases align to TRBD2. This CDR3 has 17 amino acids. The V and J ends lost 5 bases and 0 bases, in that order; junction bases with no gene match: 11. The germline gives CDR1 LNHDA, CDR2 SQIVND (reference sequence). CDR3 sequence: CASSVGGRAGGSYEQYF. The CDR3 nucleotides are TGTGCCAGTAGTGTAGGAGGACGAGCGGGAGGCTCCTACGAGCAGTACTTC.

V is TRBV3-1 (or the pseudogene TRBV3-2) and J is TRBJ1-3; weak D call: TRBD1 (6 bases). The CDR3 extends over 16 amino acids. V lost 0 bases to trimming and J lost 2 bases, with 11 bases between them. Germline V CDR1 and CDR2: LGHDT, YNNKEL (reference sequence). CDR3 sequence reads: CASSQDPGTPGNTIYF. CDR3 in DNA: TGTGCCAGCAGCCAAGATCCCGGGACACCTGGAAACACCATATATTTT.

V and J are TRBV7-2 and TRBJ1-1; D unresolved. Germline CDR1 is SGHTA and CDR2 is FQGNSA. Trimming left V 3 bases short and J 5 bases short, with 10 bases between. The CDR3 spans 13 residues. This CDR3 reads CASSFGSVTEAFF. The CDR3 region has the DNA TGTGCCAGCAGCTTCGGGAGTGTAACTGAAGCTTTCTTT. The full variable domain, in which reference TRBV7-2 and TRBJ1-1 provide the parts outside the CDR3, is GAGVSQSPSNKVTEKGKDVELRCDPISGHTALYWYRQSLGQGLEFLIYFQGNSAPDKSGLPSDRFSAERTGGSVSTLTIQRTQQEDSAVYLCASSFGSVTEAFFGQGTRLTVV.

The chain is built from TRBV3-1 (or the pseudogene TRBV3-2) and TRBJ1-5; D is uncertain. V lost 2 bases to trimming and J lost 0 bases, with 5 bases between them. The CDR3 spans 14 residues. The germline V gene encodes CDR1 LGHDT and CDR2 YNNKEL (reference sequence). The CDR3 nucleotides are TGTGCCAGCAGCCAAAGCACTAGCAATCAGCCCCAGCATTTT. Translated: CASSQSTSNQPQHF.

The chain links TRBV2 to TRBJ1-5; the D gene is possibly TRBD1 (5 bases). The CDR3 is 13 residues long. Germline-derived CDR1 and CDR2 are SNHLY and FYNNEI. Trimming took 8 bases from V and 8 from J, leaving 16 bases between them. The CDR3 sequence is CASGGHPDEPQHF. DNA for the CDR3: TGTGCCAGCGGCGGACACCCGGACGAGCCCCAGCATTTT.

The CDR3 nucleotides read TGTGCCAGCAGCCTCCGGAGGGGCCGGGAGACCCAGTACTTC. Translating it yields CASSLRRGRETQYF. The rearrangement links TRBV3-1 (or the pseudogene TRBV3-2) to TRBJ2-5; D perhaps matches TRBD2 (6 bases). Germline V CDR1 and CDR2: LGHDT, YNNKEL (reference sequence). The V and J ends lost 4 bases and 5 bases respectively, with 14 bases between them. This CDR3 comprises 14 residues.

This chain joins TRBV7-2 and TRBJ1-2, with D possibly matching TRBD1 (6 bases). The V and J ends lost 7 bases and 2 bases respectively, with 14 bases between them. In germline, CDR1 is SGHTA, CDR2 FQGNSA. The CDR3 loop spans 14 amino acids. The CDR3 reads CASIPPGQNYGYTF. CDR3 DNA: TGTGCCAGCATCCCCCCAGGACAGAACTATGGCTACACCTTC. The full variable domain, completed using reference TRBV7-2 and TRBJ1-2, is GAGVSQSPSNKVTEKGKDVELRCDPISGHTALYWYRQSLGQGLEFLIYFQGNSAPDKSGLPSDRFSAERTGGSVSTLTIQRTQQEDSAVYLCASIPPGQNYGYTFGSGTRLTVV.

The chain joins TRBV5-1 to TRBJ2-2; 10 bases line up with TRBD2. The length of the CDR3 is 17 residues. Germline-derived CDR1 and CDR2 are SGHRS and YFSETQ. Trimming at V came to 2 bases and at J to 5 bases, leaving 9 bases not matched to a gene. The CDR3 DNA reads TGCGCCAGCAGCTTAATATCCAGCGGGAGGGGAACCGGGGAGCTGTTTTTT. Translation gives CASSLISSGRGTGELFF.

The chain is built from TRBV2 and TRBJ2-7, with 11 bases aligning to TRBD2. The germline CDR1 and CDR2 sequences are SNHLY and FYNNEI. The CDR3 totals 14 residues. J gave up 6 bases and V 6 bases, and 7 bases lay outside the gene matches. As DNA, the CDR3 is TGTGCCAGCAGCGCTAGCGGGAGGATCGGCGAGCAGTACTTC. Its protein product is CASSASGRIGEQYF.

V gene TRBV5-6 combines with J gene TRBJ2-7; 11 bases align to TRBD2. Trimming took 4 bases from V and 1 from J; bases not matched to a gene: 10. This CDR3 has 17 amino acids. Germline V gene sequence: CDR1 SGHDT, CDR2 YYEEEE. CDR3 sequence: CASSPTSGSSWSYEQYF. For the CDR3, the DNA is TGTGCCAGCAGCCCCACTAGCGGGAGTTCTTGGTCCTACGAGCAGTACTTC.

The chain couples TRBV7-6 to TRBJ2-7; 9 nucleotides align to TRBD1. Germline V CDR1 and CDR2: SGHVS, FNYEAQ. The CDR3 is 14 residues long. Trimming at V came to 5 bases and at J to 1 base, leaving 3 bases not matched to a gene. The CDR3 DNA reads as TGTGCCAGCAGCCGGGACAGGGCATCCTACGAGCAGTACTTC. Translation gives CASSRDRASYEQYF.

This clone was observed a few times. The chain employs TRBV10-3 and TRBJ1-5, with TRBD1 as a possible D gene (5 bases). V lost 5 bases and J 2 bases, leaving 10 bases between the germline ends. CDR1 and CDR2 (germline): ENHRY, SYGVKD. The CDR3 runs to 14 residues. CDR3 sequence reads: CAISRAGGNQPQHF. The CDR3 bases are TGTGCCATCAGTAGGGCGGGGGGCAATCAGCCCCAGCATTTT.

This clone has just one count. This chain joins TRBV27 and TRBJ1-5, with 8 bases aligning to TRBD1. Per the germline V gene, CDR1 is MNHEY and CDR2 is SMNVEV (reference sequence). The CDR3 spans 12 residues. Trimming cost V 6 bases and J 9 bases; bases outside gene matches: 4. The CDR3 bases are TGTGCCAGCAGGCCCGACAGGGGGCCCCAGCATTTT. Translated, it gives CASRPDRGPQHF.